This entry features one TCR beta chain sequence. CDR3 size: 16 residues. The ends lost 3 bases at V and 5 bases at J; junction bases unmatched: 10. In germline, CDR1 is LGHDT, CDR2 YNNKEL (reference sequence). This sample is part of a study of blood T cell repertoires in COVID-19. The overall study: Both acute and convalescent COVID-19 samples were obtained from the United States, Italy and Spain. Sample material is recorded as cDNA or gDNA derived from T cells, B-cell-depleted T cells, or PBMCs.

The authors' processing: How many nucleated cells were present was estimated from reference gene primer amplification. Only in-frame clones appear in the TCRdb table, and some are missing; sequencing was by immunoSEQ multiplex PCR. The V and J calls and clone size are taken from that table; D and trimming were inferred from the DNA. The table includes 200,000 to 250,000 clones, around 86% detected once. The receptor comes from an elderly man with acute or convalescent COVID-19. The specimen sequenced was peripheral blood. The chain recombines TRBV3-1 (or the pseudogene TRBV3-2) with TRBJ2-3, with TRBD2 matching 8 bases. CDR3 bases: TGTGCCAGCAGCCAGTTCTCGGGAGGGTGGGGAGATACGCAGTATTTT. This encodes CASSQFSGGWGDTQYF.